The 23 T cell receptor beta chains below come from one sample, sequenced in a study of blood T cell repertoires in COVID-19. This table comes from immunoSEQ multiplex PCR, and its TCRdb copy is limited to in-frame clones, with some not included. The profile shows 50,000 to 55,000 clones, 80% to 90% of them singletons. The sample comprised peripheral blood. These receptors were taken from a man aged 45 to 65 with active COVID-19.

This chain links TRBV5-4 with TRBJ2-1; TRBD2 aligns across 11 bases. V lost 4 bases and J lost 7; bases outside the gene matches: 10. CDR3 length: 16 residues. Germline loops: CDR1 SGHNT, CDR2 YYREEE (reference sequence). This CDR3 reads CASSPKRSGGANEQFF. The CDR3 nucleotides are TGTGCCAGCAGCCCCAAACGTAGCGGGGGGGCAAATGAGCAGTTCTTC.

V and J are TRBV18 and TRBJ2-3; D may be TRBD2 (6 bases). V was shortened by 7 bases and J by 9 bases, with 11 bases between the two germline ends. CDR3 length: 11 amino acids. Germline V gives CDR1 KGHSH, CDR2 LQKENI. CDR3 in amino acids: CASLGGDTQYF. CDR3 bases: TGTGCCAGCTTAGGCGGGGACACGCAGTATTTT.

This sequence joins TRBV11-3 and TRBJ1-1, with 8 bases matching TRBD1. The CDR3 extends over 13 amino acids. The trim removed 1 base at V and 7 bases at J, leaving 2 bases unmatched. Looked up from germline, CDR1 is SGHNT and CDR2 is YENEEA. CDR3 coding DNA: TGTGCCAGCAGCTTAGGACAGGGGAATGAAGCTTTCTTT. Translation: CASSLGQGNEAFF.

This chain uses TRBV27 with TRBJ2-7; D not resolved. The V and J ends lost 3 bases and 0 bases respectively, with 9 bases between them. The germline CDR1 and CDR2 sequences are MNHEY and SMNVEV (reference sequence). The CDR3 covers 14 residues. Written as DNA, the CDR3 is TGTGCCAGCAGTTTTGGCGGTAGCTCCTACGAGCAGTACTTC. Translating it yields CASSFGGSSYEQYF.

The chain uses TRBV25-1 and TRBJ1-1; 7 bases agree with TRBD1. CDR1 MGHDK and CDR2 SYGVNS come from the germline V gene. J gave up 1 base and V 3 bases, and 5 bases lay outside the gene matches. The CDR3 extends over 15 amino acids. CDR3 sequence: CASSDLGTANTEAFF. The CDR3, as DNA: TGTGCCAGCAGTGATCTTGGGACAGCGAACACTGAAGCTTTCTTT.

This chain connects TRBV12-5 to TRBJ2-3; 11 bases align to TRBD2. CDR3 length: 17 residues. The J segment lost 6 bases and the V segment lost 5 bases, leaving 13 bases of the junction unmatched. Germline-derived CDR1 and CDR2 are LGHNT and FRNRAP. CDR3 protein: CASGAPLAGGLWDTQYF. The CDR3 DNA reads as TGTGCTAGTGGTGCTCCTCTAGCGGGAGGACTATGGGATACGCAGTATTTT. The whole variable domain, filled in from reference TRBV12-5 and TRBJ2-3, reads DARVTQTPRHKVTEMGQEVTMRCQPILGHNTVFWYRQTMMQGLELLAYFRNRAPLDDSGMPKDRFSAEMPDATLATLKIQPSEPRDSAVYFCASGAPLAGGLWDTQYFGPGTRLTVL.

This chain joins TRBV9 and TRBJ2-1; 9 positions match TRBD2. The CDR3 sequence is 19 residues long. J lost 1 base, V lost 3 bases, and 14 bases had no gene match. Germline CDR1 is SGDLS and CDR2 is YYNGEE. In DNA form, the CDR3 reads TGTGCCAGCAGCGGCCCCGGGGGTAGCGGGGGCCTTTCCTACAATGAGCAGTTCTTC. This encodes CASSGPGGSGGLSYNEQFF.

This chain connects TRBV7-6 to TRBJ2-3, with a tentative D call TRBD1 (5 bases). V was cut by 5 bases and J by 2 bases, with 14 bases left in between. The CDR3 extends over 15 amino acids. Germline CDR1 is SGHVS and CDR2 is FNYEAQ. CDR3 amino acids: CASSPSGFPTDTQYF. As DNA, the CDR3 is TGTGCCAGCAGCCCCTCAGGGTTCCCCACAGATACGCAGTATTTT.

This rearrangement joins TRBV4-3 to TRBJ2-3; TRBD1 might be the D (6 bases). The CDR3 contains 14 residues. Germline CDR1 reads LGHNA; CDR2 reads YSLEER. Trimming pared 0 bases from V and 11 bases from J, leaving 15 bases between. CDR3 bases: TGCGCCAGCAGCCAAGAGGGTGGGACATCGGGGCAGTATTTT. This encodes CASSQEGGTSGQYF.

CDR3: CASSLPGSPPNGYTF. CDR3 nucleotide sequence: TGTGCCAGCTCGCTACCCGGGTCGCCTCCTAATGGCTACACCTTC. The chain has TRBV18 and TRBJ1-2, with D hard to call. V lost 6 bases, J lost 6 bases, and 20 bases lay in between. Germline V gene data show CDR1 as KGHSH and CDR2 as LQKENI. The CDR3 contains 15 residues.

The V call is TRBV30, the J call TRBJ2-7; D is uncertain. Trimming took 4 bases from V and 5 from J, leaving 12 bases between them. CDR1 is GTSNPN, CDR2 SVGIG, per germline (reference sequence). CDR3 length equals 12 residues. The CDR3 region is CAWKSSIHEQYF. In nucleotides, the CDR3 is TGTGCCTGGAAATCATCCATCCACGAGCAGTACTTC.

The gene calls are TRBV7-9 and TRBJ2-1, with D tentatively TRBD2 (6 bases). Germline V gives CDR1 SEHNR, CDR2 FQNEAQ (reference sequence). The CDR3 spans 14 residues. The V end lost 2 bases, the J end lost 3 bases, and 8 bases lay between the germline ends. CDR3 sequence reads: CASSLQDYYNEQFF. In DNA, the CDR3 is TGTGCCAGCAGCTTACAGGACTACTACAATGAGCAGTTCTTC.

This chain uses TRBV18 with TRBJ1-1, with no clear D. V was trimmed by 4 bases and J by 1 base, leaving 7 bases between them. The CDR3 sequence is 13 residues long. Germline V gene lookup returns CDR1 KGHSH and CDR2 LQKENI. The CDR3 loop reads CASSHSENTEAFF. The CDR3 DNA sequence: TGTGCCAGCTCACATTCAGAGAACACTGAAGCTTTCTTT.

The CDR3 DNA is TGTGCCTGGACGGGTTCCACTAGGTATTCAGATACGCAGTATTTT. Its translation is CAWTGSTRYSDTQYF. The rearrangement joins TRBV30 to TRBJ2-3; perhaps TRBD2 as D (5 bases). CDR3 length: 15 amino acids. Germline loops: CDR1 GTSNPN, CDR2 SVGIG (reference sequence). V gave up 4 bases and J gave up 4 bases, with 18 bases separating them.

The chain recombines TRBV5-5 with TRBJ2-7; 11 nucleotides match TRBD1. V was pared by 2 bases and J by 3 bases, with 4 bases of the junction left unmatched. Germline loops: CDR1 SGHKS, CDR2 YYEKEE (reference sequence). The CDR3 loop spans 15 amino acids. In nucleotides, the CDR3 is TGTGCCAGCAGCTTCCTGGGACAGGGGGGCTACGAGCAGTACTTC. It encodes CASSFLGQGGYEQYF.

The rearrangement links TRBV9 to TRBJ2-1; D might be TRBD2 (6 bases). Germline V gives CDR1 SGDLS, CDR2 YYNGEE. Between the trimmed V and J ends, which lost 3 bases and 9 bases, there was a span of 13 bases. This CDR3 spans 13 amino acids. In DNA form, the CDR3 reads TGTGCCAGCAGCGGGGACTTTCGCGGTGAGCAGTTCTTC. Translation: CASSGDFRGEQFF.

This chain joins TRBV6-5 and TRBJ2-2; D remains ambiguous. This CDR3 contains 13 residues. CDR1 and CDR2 from the germline V gene are MNHEY and SVGAGI. V lost 4 bases, J lost 4 bases, and 7 bases lay in between. CDR3 sequence (DNA): TGTGCCAGCAGTTCACAGCTCACCGGGGAGCTGTTTTTT. Translated: CASSSQLTGELFF.

This chain uses TRBV7-6 with TRBJ2-7, with 9 bases aligning to TRBD2. The CDR3 totals 15 residues. CDR1 and CDR2 (germline): SGHVS, FNYEAQ. The V and J ends lost 4 bases and 4 bases, in that order; junction bases with no gene match: 8. CDR3 nucleotides: TGTGCCAGCAGCTCCCCGACTAGCGGTTCGTACGAGCAGTACTTC. Protein sequence: CASSSPTSGSYEQYF. Full variable domain (outside the CDR3, taken from reference TRBV7-6 and TRBJ2-7): GAGVSQSPRYKVTKRGQDVALRCDPISGHVSLYWYRQALGQGPEFLTYFNYEAQQDKSGLPNDRFSAERPEGSISTLTIQRTEQRDSAMYRCASSSPTSGSYEQYFGPGTRLTVT.

The chain couples TRBV10-2 to TRBJ1-1, with unresolved D. From germline, CDR1 is WSHSY and CDR2 SAAADI. V was cut by 4 bases and J by 5 bases, with 8 bases left in between. The CDR3 totals 12 residues. The DNA for the CDR3 is TGCGCCAGCAGTGGGAGCCTAACTGAAGCTTTCTTT. Translated: CASSGSLTEAFF.

The genes are TRBV30 and TRBJ1-2, with TRBD1 matching 9 bases. Trimming took 1 base from V and 2 from J; bases not matched to a gene: 2. The CDR3 has 14 residues. Germline CDR1 and CDR2: GTSNPN and SVGIG (reference sequence). In DNA form, the CDR3 reads TGTGCCTGGAGTGCGGGGACAGGGAACTATGGCTACACCTTC. This gives the protein CAWSAGTGNYGYTF. Supplemented by reference TRBV30 and TRBJ1-2, the full variable domain reads SQTIHQWPATLVQPVGSPLSLECTVEGTSNPNLYWYRQAAGRGLQLLFYSVGIGQISSEVPQNLSASRPQDRQFILSSKKLLLSDSGFYLCAWSAGTGNYGYTFGSGTRLTVV.

This chain links TRBV18 with TRBJ2-1, with D uncertain. This CDR3 comprises 16 residues. V lost 3 bases and J 1 base, leaving 13 bases between the germline ends. Germline CDR1 and CDR2: KGHSH and LQKENI. CDR3 amino acids: CASSPRPQVSYNEQFF. The CDR3, as DNA: TGTGCCAGCTCACCCCGCCCCCAGGTATCCTACAATGAGCAGTTCTTC.

This chain links TRBV15 with TRBJ1-5, with 7 nucleotides matching TRBD1. Germline CDR1 LNHNV, CDR2 YYDKDF (reference sequence). This CDR3 region has 15 residues. The ends lost 5 bases at V and 4 bases at J; junction bases unmatched: 8. The CDR3 sequence is CATSGGTAQNQPQHF. CDR3 nucleotide sequence: TGTGCCACCAGCGGCGGGACAGCCCAGAATCAGCCCCAGCATTTT.

V gene TRBV6-2 or TRBV6-3 combines with J gene TRBJ2-1; 7 bases map to TRBD1. Germline V gene sequence: CDR1 MNHEY, CDR2 SVGEGT. The CDR3 extends over 13 amino acids. Losses at the gene ends were 6 bases for V and 4 bases for J; bases not matched to a gene: 3. The CDR3 DNA reads as TGTGCCAGCAGCTTGACAGGGTACAATGAGCAGTTCTTC. Residues: CASSLTGYNEQFF.